This TCR beta chain was identified in a study of blood T cell repertoires in COVID-19. The junction had 7 bases not matched to a gene; V was cut back by 0 bases and J by 8 bases. The germline V gene has CDR1 LGHDT and CDR2 YNNKEL (reference sequence). The CDR3 spans 15 residues. TCRdb's table, derived via immunoSEQ multiplex PCR, lists solely in-frame clones and lacks some. The sample contains about 190,000 clones, 80% to 85% of which appear only once. The TCR was taken from an elderly woman with COVID-19, enrolled during active disease. Sequences were obtained from peripheral blood. The gene calls are TRBV3-1 (or the pseudogene TRBV3-2) and TRBJ2-1; TRBD1 aligns across 7 bases. The CDR3 protein is CASSQENRGWDEQFF. The CDR3 nucleotides read TGTGCCAGCAGCCAAGAAAACAGGGGATGGGATGAGCAGTTCTTC.